The 32 T cell receptor beta chains below come from one sample, sequenced in a study of control samples from healthy donors and cancer patients. Here immunoSEQ multiplex PCR was the method, and the copy in TCRdb shows in-frame clones only, minus some. Among 60,000 to 85,000 clones listed, roughly 92% were seen once. Sequencing was carried out using blood. The receptors originated from a woman aged 60-75 years in good health.

The V call is TRBV18, the J call TRBJ2-2; the D gene is possibly TRBD1 (5 bases). The length of the CDR3 is 15 residues. The germline gives CDR1 KGHSH, CDR2 LQKENI. V lost 11 bases to trimming and J lost 0 bases, with 16 bases between them. This CDR3 is CAASQETANTGELFF. The CDR3 DNA reads TGTGCCGCGTCACAGGAAACAGCGAACACCGGGGAGCTGTTTTTT.

The chain carries TRBV7-8 and TRBJ2-6, with D unclear. The germline CDR1 and CDR2 sequences are SGHVS and FQNEAQ. With 5 bases removed from V and 0 bases from J, the gap between germline ends came to 20 bases. The CDR3 loop spans 19 amino acids. The CDR3 protein is CASSPLGLRMSSGANVLTF. CDR3 in DNA: TGTGCCAGCAGCCCCCTGGGGTTGCGGATGTCCTCTGGGGCCAACGTCCTGACTTTC.

The chain links TRBV23-1 to TRBJ2-7, with D unresolved. TRBV23-1 has ORF status, its function being uncertain. The V and J ends lost 1 base and 1 base respectively, with 11 bases between them. This CDR3 is built from 15 residues. The chain's CDR3 is CASSQFWTDSYEQYF. The CDR3 bases are TGCGCCAGCAGTCAATTCTGGACGGATTCCTACGAGCAGTACTTC.

The chain links TRBV18 to TRBJ1-5, with TRBD1 identical over 7 bases. The length of the CDR3 is 12 residues. CDR1 and CDR2 from the germline V gene are KGHSH and LQKENI. After removal of 5 bases from V and 8 bases from J, the junction contained 3 bases not matched to a gene. CDR3 nucleotide sequence: TGTGCCAGCTCAAGGGGGCGGGAGCCCCAGCATTTT. It yields the protein CASSRGREPQHF.

The chain recombines TRBV24-1 with TRBJ2-7; 8 bases are a match to TRBD2. CDR3 size: 16 residues. The germline V gene encodes CDR1 KGHDR and CDR2 SFDVKD. V was clipped by 5 bases and J by 3 bases; unmatched bases: 11. CDR3 region: CATSVGTSGFDYEQYF. The CDR3 DNA follows: TGTGCCACCAGTGTGGGTACTAGCGGCTTTGACTACGAGCAGTACTTC.

CDR3 in amino acids: CASSPQGEISAAEAFF. The CDR3 DNA is TGTGCCAGCTCACCTCAGGGAGAAATATCAGCGGCTGAAGCTTTCTTT. V and J are TRBV18 and TRBJ1-1, with D tentatively TRBD1 (5 bases). CDR3 length: 16 amino acids. CDR1 is KGHSH, CDR2 LQKENI, per germline. V lost 3 bases and J 6 bases, leaving 20 bases between the germline ends.

This clone has more than one count but fewer than ten. The CDR3 is CASSHSGLALRGTQYF. CDR3 DNA: TGTGCCAGCAGCCACTCCGGACTAGCTTTGAGAGGGACCCAGTACTTC. The chain carries TRBV3-1 (or the pseudogene TRBV3-2) and TRBJ2-5, with 8 bases fitting TRBD2. The CDR3 totals 16 residues. Germline CDR1 and CDR2: LGHDT and YNNKEL (reference sequence). J lost 7 bases, V lost 3 bases, and 13 bases had no gene match.

This clone was recorded a few times. The chain recombines TRBV5-6 with TRBJ2-1, with no clear D. V shed 2 bases and J shed 4 bases, with 10 bases lying between them. Germline V gene data show CDR1 as SGHDT and CDR2 as YYEEEE. This CDR3 region has 14 residues. CDR3 loop: CASSFYEFYNEQFF. The CDR3 DNA is TGTGCCAGCAGCTTTTATGAGTTTTACAATGAGCAGTTCTTC.

V usage is TRBV30 and J usage is TRBJ2-5, with 8 bases lining up with TRBD2. With V trimmed by 0 bases and J by 5 bases, 14 bases remained unmatched. CDR1 is GTSNPN and CDR2 is SVGIG in the germline V gene (reference sequence). This CDR3 region has 17 residues. The CDR3 coding sequence is TGTGCCTGGAGTGTAGCCGGAGCGGGAGCTTCTGCGGAGACCCAGTACTTC. It is translated as CAWSVAGAGASAETQYF.

This clone occurred once. The chain links TRBV7-2 to TRBJ2-1; D is unresolved. V lost 6 bases and J lost 0, with 12 bases in between. In germline, CDR1 is SGHTA, CDR2 FQGNSA. The CDR3 consists of 15 residues. The CDR3 DNA sequence: TGTGCCAGCAGTTCAAAAAGAAGCTCCTACAATGAGCAGTTCTTC. Translating gives CASSSKRSSYNEQFF. The variable domain in full, completed from reference TRBV7-2 and TRBJ2-1, reads GAGVSQSPSNKVTEKGKDVELRCDPISGHTALYWYRQSLGQGLEFLIYFQGNSAPDKSGLPSDRFSAERTGGSVSTLTIQRTQQEDSAVYLCASSSKRSSYNEQFFGPGTRLTVL.

This clone was counted only a few times. Other DNA sequences of this sample code for an identical CDR3. V is TRBV2 and J is TRBJ1-1; TRBD1 matches 7 bases. The length of the CDR3 is 14 residues. The germline gives CDR1 SNHLY, CDR2 FYNNEI. With V trimmed by 5 bases and J by 1 base, 4 bases remained unmatched. As DNA, the CDR3 is TGTGCCAGCAGTCGACAGGGAGGGAACACTGAAGCTTTCTTT. As protein: CASSRQGGNTEAFF.

This clone was recorded once. V and J are TRBV25-1 and TRBJ2-7; perhaps TRBD1 as D (6 bases). V was clipped by 3 bases and J by 5 bases, with 14 bases between them. Looked up from germline, CDR1 is MGHDK and CDR2 is SYGVNS. The CDR3 has 14 residues. This CDR3 reads CASSDTGWYDEQYF. In DNA form, the CDR3 reads TGTGCCAGCAGTGATACAGGGTGGTACGACGAGCAGTACTTC.

The J gene is TRBJ2-7, the V gene TRBV29-1; D might be TRBD1 (6 bases). The CDR3 is 13 amino acids. V was shortened by 2 bases and J by 3 bases, with 11 bases between the two germline ends. Germline values: CDR1 SQVTM, CDR2 ANQGSEA. Here the CDR3 reads CSVEQGQDYEQYF. The CDR3 nucleotides read TGCAGCGTTGAACAGGGACAAGACTACGAGCAGTACTTC.

The gene calls are TRBV5-6 and TRBJ2-7; 9 bases agree with TRBD1. This CDR3 is built from 15 residues. From germline, CDR1 is SGHDT and CDR2 YYEEEE. Trimming cost V 7 bases and J 4 bases; bases outside gene matches: 12. The CDR3: CASGVTDRGFYEQYF. CDR3 nucleotides: TGTGCCAGCGGGGTGACGGACAGGGGATTTTACGAGCAGTACTTC.

This chain links TRBV2 with TRBJ2-2; D is perhaps TRBD1 (5 bases). The germline gives CDR1 SNHLY, CDR2 FYNNEI. Deletions cut 6 bases from V and 0 bases from J, with 11 bases between. This CDR3 region has 15 residues. The CDR3 DNA is TGTGCCAGCAGGGAGAGGACAACGAACACCGGGGAGCTGTTTTTT. Its translation is CASRERTTNTGELFF. Using reference TRBV2 and TRBJ2-2 for the parts outside the CDR3, the full variable domain is EPEVTQTPSHQVTQMGQEVILRCVPISNHLYFYWYRQILGQKVEFLVSFYNNEISEKSEIFDDQFSVERPDGSNFTLKIRSTKLEDSAMYFCASRERTTNTGELFFGEGSRLTVL.

The chain is built from TRBV5-1 and TRBJ2-3; D possibly corresponds to TRBD2 (6 bases). CDR3 length: 14 amino acids. CDR1 is SGHRS, CDR2 YFSETQ, per germline. V lost 5 bases and J lost 2, with 12 bases in between. CDR3: CASSSEGYTDTQYF. The CDR3 DNA reads as TGCGCCAGCAGTTCGGAGGGGTACACAGATACGCAGTATTTT.

This chain connects TRBV6-5 to TRBJ2-7; D may correspond to TRBD1 or TRBD2 (5 bases each). The CDR3 totals 15 residues. Trimming shortened V by 8 bases and J by 6 bases, and 23 bases separated the two germline ends. Germline CDR1 is MNHEY and CDR2 is SVGAGI. The CDR3 loop reads CASSIYPGRGLEQYF. The CDR3 nucleotides read TGTGCCAGCTCTATATACCCGGGACGAGGGCTCGAGCAGTACTTC.

This clone was observed once. The gene calls are TRBV12-5 and TRBJ2-2; a weak D match, TRBD1 (6 bases). The germline V gene encodes CDR1 LGHNT and CDR2 FRNRAP. V lost 6 bases to trimming and J lost 6 bases, with 17 bases between them. The CDR3 runs 15 residues. CDR3 in amino acids: CASGPGTPGAGELFF. CDR3 DNA: TGTGCTAGTGGACCCGGGACCCCAGGGGCCGGGGAGCTGTTTTTT.

The genes are TRBV7-2 and TRBJ2-5; 7 bases align to TRBD2. This CDR3 has 14 residues. Germline trimming cut 4 bases from V and 2 bases from J; bases unmatched to any gene: 4. In germline, CDR1 is SGHTA, CDR2 FQGNSA. CDR3 protein: CASSYAGAQETQYF. The CDR3 nucleotides read TGTGCCAGCAGCTATGCGGGAGCGCAAGAGACCCAGTACTTC.

The rearrangement links TRBV5-1 to TRBJ2-7, with 8 bases lining up with TRBD1. V shed 4 bases, J shed 0 bases, and the junction held 9 bases outside the gene matches. This CDR3 has 16 residues. Germline V lookup: CDR1 SGHRS, CDR2 YFSETQ. CDR3 sequence: CASSPGRTGGSYEQYF. The CDR3 DNA reads as TGCGCCAGCAGCCCTGGGCGAACAGGGGGCTCCTACGAGCAGTACTTC.

The chain employs TRBV4-3 and TRBJ2-2; 7 nucleotides match TRBD1. V trimming: 1 base; J trimming: 6 bases; junction bases outside the gene matches: 2. Germline CDR1 reads LGHNA; CDR2 reads YSLEER. This CDR3 has 14 amino acids. For the CDR3, the DNA is TGCGCCAGCAGCCAAGGTCAGGGGGCCGGGGAGCTGTTTTTT. This gives the protein CASSQGQGAGELFF.

This clone occurred once. The gene calls are TRBV24-1 and TRBJ2-2; 14 bases line up with TRBD2. Trimming removed 4 bases from V and 8 bases from J; junction bases left unmatched: 5. The CDR3 runs to 16 residues. Germline V gene data show CDR1 as KGHDR and CDR2 as SFDVKD. CDR3 bases: TGTGCCACCAGTGACCTGGGGACTAGCGGGAGAGGGGAGCTGTTTTTT. Its translation is CATSDLGTSGRGELFF.

The J gene is TRBJ1-1, the V gene TRBV18; a possible D gene is TRBD1 (6 bases). CDR1 and CDR2 (germline): KGHSH, LQKENI. V was pared by 1 base and J by 0 bases, with 12 bases between. The CDR3 length is 16 residues. The CDR3 DNA is TGTGCCAGCTCACCACGGGGGGGCCGACTGAACACTGAAGCTTTCTTT. It encodes CASSPRGGRLNTEAFF.

The rearrangement links TRBV2 to TRBJ2-1; D remains unclear. Germline lookup yields CDR1 SNHLY and CDR2 FYNNEI. Trimming took off 7 bases at V and 6 bases at J, with 22 bases between the two ends. The length of the CDR3 is 16 residues. The CDR3 DNA follows: TGTGCCAGCACCCCGCTTGGCTACTTATTTGGCAATGAGCAGTTCTTC. It is translated as CASTPLGYLFGNEQFF.

This chain links TRBV12-3 or TRBV12-4 with TRBJ1-1; D is unclear. Trimming removed 1 base at V and 5 bases at J, with 5 bases between. This CDR3 spans 12 amino acids. CDR3: CASSLGRTEAFF. CDR3 bases: TGTGCCAGCAGTTTAGGGCGGACTGAAGCTTTCTTT.

This clone has a single count. The chain employs TRBV18 and TRBJ2-2; no firm D call. Between the trimmed V and J ends, which lost 3 bases and 4 bases, there was a span of 12 bases. The CDR3 spans 15 residues. The germline V gene has CDR1 KGHSH and CDR2 LQKENI. In nucleotides, the CDR3 is TGTGCCAGCTCACCTCAAAGGGATTCCACCGGGGAGCTGTTTTTT. It specifies CASSPQRDSTGELFF.

V is TRBV6-2 or TRBV6-3 and J is TRBJ1-2; 10 bases align to TRBD1. CDR3 length: 15 residues. V gave up 6 bases and J gave up 1 base; unmatched junction bases: 5. The germline V gene has CDR1 MNHEY and CDR2 SVGEGT. CDR3 protein: CASSRGQGLNYGYTF. The CDR3 DNA is TGTGCCAGCAGCCGGGGACAGGGGCTTAACTATGGCTACACCTTC.

V and J are TRBV5-6 and TRBJ1-5; D may be TRBD1 (5 bases). The germline V gene has CDR1 SGHDT and CDR2 YYEEEE. This CDR3 has 14 amino acids. V gave up 4 bases and J gave up 3 bases, with 11 bases separating them. The CDR3 nucleotides read TGTGCCAGCAGCCGGGCGGGGCTCAATCAGCCCCAGCATTTT. Translation: CASSRAGLNQPQHF.

The chain is built from TRBV9 and TRBJ2-1; D may correspond to TRBD1 or TRBD2 (5 bases each). V lost 0 bases to trimming and J lost 8 bases, with 12 bases between them. CDR1 SGDLS and CDR2 YYNGEE come from the germline V gene. The CDR3 contains 14 residues. CDR3 DNA sequence: TGTGCCAGCAGCGTAGAACAGGTCGGGGATGAGCAGTTCTTC. Translating gives CASSVEQVGDEQFF.

This clone was detected a few times. In nucleotides, the CDR3 is TGTGCCAGCAGTTGGGGATCCGGGGGGCAGTTCTTC. Translating gives CASSWGSGGQFF. The chain joins TRBV27 to TRBJ2-1; perhaps TRBD2 as D (6 bases). Per germline, CDR1 MNHEY and CDR2 SMNVEV (reference sequence). The CDR3 extends over 12 amino acids. Trimming pared 4 bases from V and 12 bases from J, leaving 13 bases between.

This chain uses TRBV6-1 with TRBJ2-7, with a tentative D call TRBD2 (5 bases). Germline loops: CDR1 MNHNS, CDR2 SASEGT. V gave up 2 bases and J gave up 4 bases, with 9 bases separating them. This CDR3 is 13 amino acids long. CDR3 amino acids: CASSEMRVYEQYF. The CDR3 bases are TGTGCCAGCAGTGAAATGAGGGTGTACGAGCAGTACTTC.

A word on this clone: Mismatch with germline at one junction end may stem from a read error. The chain joins TRBV7-7 to TRBJ1-5, with D possibly being TRBD1 (6 bases). The CDR3 loop spans 17 amino acids. Per the germline V gene, CDR1 is SSHAT and CDR2 is FNYEAQ (reference sequence). The CDR3 is CASSLGRQGPCVQPQHF. The DNA for the CDR3 is TGTGCTAGCAGCTTAGGAAGGCAGGGGCCATGCGTTCAGCCCCAGCATTTT. Full variable domain (remainder filled in from reference TRBV7-7 and TRBJ1-5): GAGVSQSPRYKVTKRGQDVTLRCDPISSHATLYWYQQALGQGPEFLTYFNYEAQPDKSGLPSDRFSAERPEGSISTLTIQRTEQRDSAMYRCASSLGRQGPCVQPQHFGDGTRLSIL.